The 8 T cell receptor beta chains below come from one sample, sequenced in a study of early T cells in non-severe SARS-CoV-2 infection. TCRdb re-called the 5' RACE reads with MiXCR, one entry per CDR3 protein. The sample has 70,000 to 90,000 distinct CDR3 sequences, roughly 12% seen once. The material sequenced was whole blood. These receptors came from an adult who was a healthcare worker with PCR-confirmed SARS-CoV-2 infection or an uninfected control (not recorded which).

This clonotype was found many times. The rearrangement uses TRBV6-5 and TRBJ2-2, with 7 bases fitting TRBD1. Germline-derived CDR1 and CDR2 are MNHEY and SVGAGI. J lost 3 bases, V lost 5 bases, and 6 bases had no gene match. The CDR3 length is 15 residues. For the CDR3, the DNA is TGTGCCAGCAGTAGGACAGGCTCCTACACCGGGGAGCTGTTTTTT. Its protein product is CASSRTGSYTGELFF.

The chain recombines TRBV9 with TRBJ2-3, with a possible D match to TRBD1 (6 bases). The CDR3 has 14 amino acids. The germline V and J ends were trimmed by 4 bases and 2 bases, with 11 bases remaining between them. CDR1 SGDLS and CDR2 YYNGEE come from the germline V gene. This CDR3 reads CASSRQDTTDTQYF. The CDR3 nucleotides read TGTGCCAGCAGCCGACAGGACACCACAGATACGCAGTATTTT.

This clonotype was picked up a small number of times. The chain combines TRBV4-1 with TRBJ2-4, with D possibly matching TRBD1 (5 bases). CDR1 is MGHRA and CDR2 is YSYEKL in the germline V gene. The CDR3 consists of 13 residues. Trimming left V 1 base short and J 6 bases short, with 7 bases between. The CDR3 loop is CASSQVDRNIQYF. The CDR3 DNA sequence: TGCGCCAGCAGCCAAGTTGACAGAAACATTCAGTACTTC.

J is TRBJ2-3 and V is TRBV10-3, with D unclear. This CDR3 is built from 13 residues. V was pared by 3 bases and J by 5 bases, with 9 bases between. Germline V CDR1 and CDR2: ENHRY, SYGVKD. The CDR3 DNA follows: TGTGCCATCAGTGACGAGGTTAAAGATACGCAGTATTTT. The encoded protein is CAISDEVKDTQYF.

This clonotype appeared many times. This chain joins TRBV18 and TRBJ2-4; 7 bases line up with TRBD2. The CDR3 contains 11 residues. Per germline, CDR1 KGHSH and CDR2 LQKENI. V lost 8 bases, J lost 8 bases, and 3 bases stayed unmatched. In DNA form, the CDR3 reads TGTGCCAGCCAAGGGAGGGACATTCAGTACTTC. Protein sequence: CASQGRDIQYF. The full variable domain, in which reference TRBV18 and TRBJ2-4 provide the parts outside the CDR3, is NAGVMQNPRHLVRRRGQEARLRCSPMKGHSHVYWYRQLPEEGLKFMVYLQKENIIDESGMPKERFSAEFPKEGPSILRIQQVVRGDSAAYFCASQGRDIQYFGAGTRLSVL.

This clonotype was seen ten or more times. The chain is built from TRBV7-8 and TRBJ2-3; 8 nucleotides align to TRBD2. CDR1 and CDR2 (germline): SGHVS, FQNEAQ. The V and J ends lost 1 base and 2 bases, in that order; junction bases with no gene match: 8. This CDR3 comprises 17 residues. CDR3 sequence: CASSLGASGLITDTQYF. DNA of the CDR3: TGTGCCAGCAGCTTAGGGGCTAGCGGGCTGATCACAGATACGCAGTATTTT.

This clonotype came up a few times. CDR3 nucleotides: TGCAGTGCTAGGGGACAGGGATTAATGAAAGGCTACACCTTC. It translates to CSARGQGLMKGYTF. The rearrangement joins TRBV20-1 to TRBJ1-2; 9 positions agree with TRBD1. The CDR3 runs to 14 residues. After removal of 3 bases from V and 8 bases from J, the junction contained 10 bases not matched to a gene. In germline, CDR1 is DFQATT, CDR2 SNEGSKA (reference sequence).

This clonotype has more than one count but fewer than ten. The V and J genes are TRBV7-9 and TRBJ2-5; D remains unclear. Germline V gene lookup returns CDR1 SEHNR and CDR2 FQNEAQ (reference sequence). The CDR3 runs to 13 residues. V was trimmed by 3 bases and J by 5 bases, leaving 10 bases between them. The CDR3 DNA sequence: TGTGCCAGCAGCTTCCAAAGCGCCGAGACCCAGTACTTC. It specifies CASSFQSAETQYF.